This record covers a single T cell receptor beta chain. Within the sample, other DNA sequences also encode this same CDR3. This table comes from immunoSEQ multiplex PCR, and its TCRdb copy is limited to in-frame clones, with some not included. The data show roughly 300,000 clones, around 90% seen once. The record originates from a study of blood T cell repertoires in COVID-19. On the study more broadly: Nucleic acid was either cDNA or gDNA, and it came from T cells, B-cell-depleted T cells, or PBMCs.

The CDR3 has 14 amino acids. After removal of 6 bases from V and 3 bases from J, the junction contained 4 bases not matched to a gene. Looked up from germline, CDR1 is MDHEN and CDR2 is SYDVKM. The clonotype was recovered from a woman aged 30 to 39 who had recovered from COVID-19. The chain carries TRBV28 and TRBJ1-5, with 8 bases fitting TRBD1. Sequencing input: PBMCs or T cells enriched from blood (not recorded which). This CDR3 is CASSLTGANQPQHF. Written as DNA, the CDR3 is TGTGCCAGCAGCCTGACAGGGGCCAATCAGCCCCAGCATTTT.